Below are 23 T cell receptor beta chains sequenced from a single sample in a study of cytomegalovirus exposure and HLA in healthy donors. PCR primers comprised 60 Vbeta and 13 Jbeta primers. Sequenced by immunoSEQ multiplex PCR; TCRdb stores in-frame clones only, minus some. The sample has under 200,000 clones, roughly four fifths seen once. Sequenced: PBMCs. The receptors stem from a young man in good health and CMV-seronegative.

The CDR3 DNA sequence: TGTGCCTCGCAGGGTTTTGGCTACACCTTC. It specifies CASQGFGYTF. The genes are TRBV19 and TRBJ1-2; tentatively, D is TRBD1 (5 bases). Trimming took 11 bases from V and 7 from J, leaving 11 bases between them. In germline, CDR1 is LNHDA, CDR2 SQIVND (reference sequence). The CDR3 sequence is 10 residues long.

J is TRBJ1-1 and V is TRBV27; D unresolved. The CDR3 has 13 residues. Trimming left V 2 bases short and J 1 base short, with 5 bases between. CDR1 and CDR2 (germline): MNHEY, SMNVEV (reference sequence). CDR3: CASSLAANTEAFF. DNA of the CDR3: TGTGCCAGCAGTTTAGCGGCGAACACTGAAGCTTTCTTT.

This clone was counted a single time. The chain carries TRBV21-1 and TRBJ2-2; no DNA check was done on the table's D call, TRBD1. TRBV21-1 counts as a pseudogene. The CDR3 is 15 residues long. CDR3 region: CASSNSQGPTGELFF. For the CDR3, the DNA is TGTGCCAGCAGCAATTCCCAGGGGCCGACCGGGGAGCTGTTTTTT.

This clone was counted only a few times. The CDR3 region is CASSLVGLAGNEQYF. The CDR3 nucleotides are TGTGCCAGCAGCTTAGTGGGACTAGCGGGAAACGAGCAGTACTTC. This chain links TRBV7-2 with TRBJ2-7; 13 nucleotides line up with TRBD2. Germline trimming cut 1 base from V and 5 bases from J; bases unmatched to any gene: 2. This CDR3 contains 15 residues. Germline CDR1 is SGHTA and CDR2 is FQGNSA.

This sequence joins TRBV6-1 and TRBJ1-1; D uncertain. V was cut by 2 bases and J by 3 bases, with 7 bases left in between. CDR1 and CDR2 (germline): MNHNS, SASEGT. The CDR3 consists of 13 residues. DNA for the CDR3: TGTGCCAGCAGTGAAAATCGGGACACTGAAGCTTTCTTT. This gives the protein CASSENRDTEAFF.

The CDR3 bases are TGTGCCAGCTCACCAGAAGGGGTCGCGAACACCGGGGAGCTGTTTTTT. It yields the protein CASSPEGVANTGELFF. The V call is TRBV18, the J call TRBJ2-2; tentative D call: TRBD1 (5 bases). In germline, CDR1 is KGHSH, CDR2 LQKENI. Between the trimmed V and J ends, which lost 2 bases and 0 bases, there was a span of 10 bases. There are 16 residues in the CDR3.

The chain joins TRBV10-2 to TRBJ2-7, with D tentatively TRBD1 (6 bases). Germline V gene sequence: CDR1 WSHSY, CDR2 SAAADI. V was cut by 6 bases and J by 7 bases, with 19 bases left in between. This CDR3 is 14 amino acids long. The CDR3 coding sequence is TGCGCCAGCAGGAATCCGGGACAAGACCGGGAGCAGTACTTC. Translation gives CASRNPGQDREQYF.

The CDR3 protein is CATSYREISYEQYF. The CDR3 DNA follows: TGTGCCACCAGCTACAGGGAAATTTCCTACGAGCAGTACTTC. This chain connects TRBV15 to TRBJ2-7, with D possibly being TRBD1 (6 bases). The CDR3 spans 14 residues. Germline lookup yields CDR1 LNHNV and CDR2 YYDKDF (reference sequence). The ends were cut back, 5 bases at V and 1 base at J, with 12 bases in the middle.

The chain has TRBV10-3 and TRBJ2-3; 9 bases are shared with TRBD1. From germline, CDR1 is ENHRY and CDR2 SYGVKD. V was clipped by 6 bases and J by 3 bases; unmatched bases: 4. The CDR3 runs to 14 residues. The CDR3, as DNA: TGTGCCATCAGAACCGGGACAGGGACAGATACGCAGTATTTT. Its translation: CAIRTGTGTDTQYF.

This CDR3 reads CASSDSGTPETQYF. The CDR3 DNA reads as TGTGCCAGCAGTGACTCCGGGACACCAGAGACCCAGTACTTC. This rearrangement joins TRBV6-1 to TRBJ2-5, with a possible D match to TRBD1 (6 bases). This CDR3 region has 14 residues. With 3 bases removed from V and 4 bases from J, the gap between germline ends came to 12 bases. Germline lookup yields CDR1 MNHNS and CDR2 SASEGT.

V and J are TRBV28 and TRBJ1-2, with D possibly being TRBD1 (6 bases). The germline gives CDR1 MDHEN, CDR2 SYDVKM. The CDR3 is 13 residues long. With 6 bases removed from V and 8 bases from J, the gap between germline ends came to 16 bases. The CDR3 region has the DNA TGTGCCAGCAGCCAGGGCAGGGGTTGGGGCTACACCTTC. This encodes CASSQGRGWGYTF.

This rearrangement joins TRBV6-5 to TRBJ1-2, with D possibly TRBD1 on 5 matching bases. The V end lost 3 bases, the J end lost 8 bases, and 16 bases lay between the germline ends. The CDR3 loop spans 14 amino acids. Germline loops: CDR1 MNHEY, CDR2 SVGAGI. CDR3 nucleotides: TGTGCCAGCAGTTATCACAGGTCACGGGGGGGCTACACCTTC. As protein: CASSYHRSRGGYTF.

The chain joins TRBV7-9 to TRBJ2-7, with a tentative D call TRBD1 (6 bases). This CDR3 is built from 12 residues. Germline values: CDR1 SEHNR, CDR2 FQNEAQ (reference sequence). V lost 5 bases and J lost 6, with 11 bases in between. The CDR3, as DNA: TGTGCCAGCAGCCGCGACAGGTCCGAGCAGTACTTC. Protein sequence: CASSRDRSEQYF.

The chain recombines TRBV11-2 with TRBJ1-5, with 8 bases lining up with TRBD1. The V gene end was trimmed by 5 bases and the J gene end by 7 bases; junction bases not matched to a gene: 7. The CDR3 is 14 residues long. CDR1 SGHAT and CDR2 FQNNGV come from the germline V gene. The CDR3 region is CASSPNGQGQPQHF. DNA for the CDR3: TGTGCCAGCAGCCCGAATGGACAGGGACAGCCCCAGCATTTT.

This clone was counted a few times. CDR3 sequence reads: CASSFRPAGETQYF. In DNA form, the CDR3 reads TGTGCCAGCAGCTTTAGACCAGCGGGAGAGACCCAGTACTTC. This chain connects TRBV5-6 to TRBJ2-5, with a tentative D call TRBD2 (6 bases). Germline lookup yields CDR1 SGHDT and CDR2 YYEEEE. The CDR3 covers 14 residues. V lost 2 bases to trimming and J lost 4 bases, with 12 bases between them.

The CDR3 reads CASSQGGETQYF. The CDR3 DNA sequence: TGCGCCAGCAGTCAAGGGGGGGAGACCCAGTACTTC. The chain uses TRBV23-1 and TRBJ2-5; TRBD2 is a possible D gene (6 bases). TRBV23-1 is an ORF for which the function is uncertain. The V gene lost 2 bases and the J gene lost 5 bases, with 6 bases spanning the gap. The CDR3 has 12 residues.

This clone occurred once. This sequence joins TRBV5-6 and TRBJ2-7, with TRBD2 matching over 7 bases. J was trimmed by 6 bases and V by 0 bases; bases with no gene match: 9. Germline V gives CDR1 SGHDT, CDR2 YYEEEE. This CDR3 has 15 residues. CDR3 amino acids: CASSLGWAGETEQYF. CDR3 bases: TGTGCCAGCAGCTTGGGGTGGGCGGGAGAGACCGAGCAGTACTTC.

In this sample, this clone turned up a few times. J is TRBJ2-7 and V is TRBV7-9; TRBD1 aligns across 7 bases. V dropped 6 bases and J dropped 3; count of bases not matched to a gene: 14. The germline CDR1 and CDR2 sequences are SEHNR and FQNEAQ (reference sequence). The CDR3 runs 16 residues. For the CDR3, the DNA is TGTGCCAGCAGATTACTCTCCGGGACAGACGTCTACGAGCAGTACTTC. This encodes CASRLLSGTDVYEQYF. Full variable domain (remainder filled in from reference TRBV7-9 and TRBJ2-7): DTGVSQNPRHKITKRGQNVTFRCDPISEHNRLYWYRQTLGQGPEFLTYFQNEAQLEKSRLLSDRFSAERPKGSFSTLEIQRTEQGDSAMYLCASRLLSGTDVYEQYFGPGTRLTVT.

This chain connects TRBV10-3 to TRBJ2-7, with 13 positions matching TRBD2. The V and J ends lost 9 bases and 3 bases, in that order; junction bases with no gene match: 5. The CDR3 runs 14 residues. Germline V lookup: CDR1 ENHRY, CDR2 SYGVKD. This CDR3 is CAIRTSGSSYEQYF. The CDR3 DNA sequence: TGTGCCATAAGGACTAGCGGGAGCAGCTACGAGCAGTACTTC.

V gene TRBV6-4 combines with J gene TRBJ2-1; 11 positions match TRBD2. Germline V gives CDR1 MRHNA, CDR2 SNTAGT. The CDR3 contains 16 residues. The J segment lost 6 bases and the V segment lost 5 bases, leaving 9 bases of the junction unmatched. The CDR3 loop is CASSHTLAGGSNEQFF. DNA of the CDR3: TGTGCCAGCAGTCATACGCTAGCGGGAGGTAGCAATGAGCAGTTCTTC.

A few counts support this clone. This chain links TRBV2 with TRBJ2-3; D is possibly TRBD1 (5 bases). CDR1 and CDR2 from the germline V gene are SNHLY and FYNNEI. The CDR3 runs to 14 residues. V was clipped by 1 base and J by 0 bases, with 5 bases between them. As DNA, the CDR3 is TGTGCCAGCAGTGAAGAGGGGAGCACAGATACGCAGTATTTT. It is translated as CASSEEGSTDTQYF.

The chain is built from TRBV6-6 and TRBJ2-2; 7 bases are a match to TRBD2. The length of the CDR3 is 16 residues. Germline V gene lookup returns CDR1 MNHNY and CDR2 SVGAGI (reference sequence). Trimming cost V 0 bases and J 2 bases; bases outside gene matches: 3. The CDR3 region is CASSYSSSGNTGELFF. The CDR3 nucleotides are TGTGCCAGCAGTTACTCGTCTAGCGGTAACACCGGGGAGCTGTTTTTT.

The genes are TRBV11-2 and TRBJ2-7; D perhaps matches TRBD2 (5 bases). The CDR3 has 15 residues. V gave up 0 bases and J gave up 3 bases, with 12 bases separating them. In germline, CDR1 is SGHAT, CDR2 FQNNGV. CDR3 in DNA: TGTGCCAGCAGCTTAGAATGGGCTAGCTACTACGAGCAGTACTTC. Translation: CASSLEWASYYEQYF.